What follows is one T cell receptor (beta chain) and its context. There is no known antigen for this receptor. Base qualities are missing; no much larger clone stands one base away. The data derive from a study of cytomegalovirus exposure and HLA in healthy donors (dated by TCRdb to the late 2010s). For context, the study as a whole: An earlier analysis of approximately 550 of the donors reported 276 Gb of sequence data and 117 million unique TCR beta sequences from about 200 million T cells. About 300 gigabases of sequencing data and 70 million to 100 million unique TCR sequences made up an early release that covered 500 to 700 HLA-typed donors. Of the 300 to 500 genotyped donors, less than 90% were placed in the genetic ancestry cluster associated with self-reported Caucasian donors. The study aimed to test whether cataloging public T cell receptors could reveal signatures of past pathogen exposure. The study used immunosequencing to profile the T cell repertoires of 666 subjects and linked those repertoires to cytomegalovirus serostatus. In addition to the first cohort of about 650 subjects, a separate validation cohort of approximately 130 different subjects was used. High-throughput TCR immunosequencing, statistical association of individual TCRs with disease status, and machine learning were combined to predict cytomegalovirus infection status. A later analysis re-examined previously published TCR beta repertoires from several hundred donors and added high-resolution HLA genotyping to investigate patterns of TCR occurrence. The later analysis used no new phenotypic data to find candidate immune exposures, relying instead on TCR beta sequences and their occurrence across donors. In an earlier analysis of 500 to 650 of the donors, high-throughput TCR beta sequencing was used to judge whether each TCR beta V gene segment behaved as functional or pseudogenic. Donor age, sex, ethnicity and CMV serostatus were collected together with the repertoire data. A later genetic analysis used genome-wide SNP genotypes for about three fifths of the 666 donors, treating that subset as a discovery cohort. Every discovery cohort repertoire had been produced on one sequencing platform. HLA typing covered class I and class II loci at four-digit resolution. Typing coverage varied by locus: 629-630 donors for A, B, C, DRB1 and DQB1; roughly 560 for DQA1; about 590 for DPA1; roughly 450 for DPB1. Four or five DR-DQ haplotypes were handled as single units for association and clustering because linkage in the cohort was strong. On average, around 240,000 unique TCR beta nucleotide sequences were sequenced per donor among about 400 genotyped donors of the cohort, with about 19% of those sequences being non-productive.

Library preparation used the immunoSEQ multiplex PCR assay. For the multiplex PCR, a mixture combining 60 forward primers for TCR Vbeta segments and 13 reverse primers for TCR Jbeta segments was used. The CDR3 region of rearranged TCR beta genes was amplified from genomic DNA with a multiplex PCR assay. The Illumina HiSeq System was used to sequence the amplified TCR beta libraries as 87-base-pair reads. In the source study's methods: In a later analysis, tens of millions of unique TCR beta chains were counted across the 690 or so repertoires, and roughly 10 million of these chains were shared by at least two donors. A nearest-neighbor algorithm error-corrected the raw reads and collapsed the reads into unique sequences, merging closely related sequences to remove PCR and sequencing errors. Alignment of CDR3 sequences to IMGT reference sequences was used to assign V, D and J gene segments. For a sequence to be retained, a match of at least six nucleotides was required to both a V gene segment and a J gene segment. A rearrangement was called productive if the CDR3 had no stop codons and remained in frame with V and J, and every other rearrangement was called non-productive. CDR3 was defined by IMGT convention, running from the second conserved V-encoded cysteine to the conserved J-encoded phenylalanine. Sequences without an unambiguous match to a single V gene segment were excluded from the earlier analysis of over 500 of the donors. In an earlier analysis of 500 to 750 of the donors, V segments were called functional above 56.7% productive rearrangements and were called segregating when the between-donor standard deviation exceeded 5%. A statistical classification framework was built for diagnosing cytomegalovirus status from the catalog of TCR beta chain sequences. V and J gene assignment, in a later analysis, came from comparing TCR nucleotide sequences with IMGT/GENE-DB human TR gene sequences. A later analysis assigned CDR3 sequences and most-parsimonious VDJ recombination scenarios with the TCRdist pipeline. In a later analysis, each TCR beta chain was defined by its CDR3 amino acid sequence together with its V-gene family, and reads lacking a unique V-gene family were excluded. In a later analysis, fewer than 600 highly shared, low-generation-probability nucleotide sequences were removed to address suspected cross-contamination and a sequencing artifact. In a later analysis, a clonal expansion index was calculated for each public chain from normalized within-repertoire ranks of inferred template counts. In a later analysis, generation probabilities were computed using a VDJ recombination model fitted to out-of-frame rearrangements, and the results were checked against IGoR. In a later analysis, hypergeometric tests were used to score TCR-TCR, TCR-HLA and TCR-CMV co-occurrence, with a repertoire-size bias correction applied to TCR pairs. In a later analysis, false discovery rates were estimated by permuting HLA or CMV assignments 20 times. In a later analysis, co-occurring TCRs were grouped using DBSCAN, with TCRdist sequence similarity added in when clustering inside HLA-allele-positive subsets. Repertoires with fewer than 30,000 or more than 120,000 public chains were left out of co-occurrence clustering, as were roughly five repertoires with anomalous nucleotide sharing. TCRdb re-hosts the immuneACCESS table, in-frame sequences only. Its copies lack some clones; in the studies checked, an unresolved V gene accounts for under half of them, and the cause for the rest is not known. V and J calls and clone size come straight from that table; D and trimming were deduced from the DNA. The sample includes 55,000 to 70,000 clones, with around four fifths observed a single time. The top ten clonotypes cover about 5% of the sample.

The cohort comprised fewer than 750 healthy bone marrow donors. All cohort members were sampled while nominally healthy, although unrecorded immune exposures were likely present. The donor was CMV seropositive and was included in the group of 290 or so seropositive cohort members. Every donor gave a peripheral blood sample, and the peripheral blood mononuclear cells from that sample were used for TCR beta sequencing. The Qiagen DNeasy Blood Extraction Kit was used to extract genomic DNA from the blood cell samples. Findings and caveats that apply to the study as a whole: Some IMGT-functional V segments, including TRBV6-2 and TRBV6-3, could not be distinguished by the 87-base-pair reads and were therefore excluded. It was suggested by the authors that the approach could potentially be generalized to other disease states and immunological phenotypes. Only TCR beta chains were sequenced in this cohort, and the absence of alpha or paired-chain data limited detectable features. A few of the identified cytomegalovirus-associated TCR beta chains were confirmed in vitro to be specific for cytomegalovirus antigens. In a later analysis, TCR association rates were found to vary across HLA loci, with the most associated TCRs seen for DRB1 alleles and the fewest for HLA-C alleles. At a false discovery rate of 0.05, a later analysis linked approximately 18,000 TCR beta sequences to specific HLA alleles. Immune exposure information for the cohort was limited to CMV serostatus. In an earlier analysis of over 550 of the donors, most TCR beta V segments were observed in productive rearrangements about 90% or about 30% of the time, broadly matching IMGT annotations. Correlated functional status among segregating V segments might reflect linkage disequilibrium, but an unknown experimental factor could not be ruled out. Because some donors lacked HLA typing at each locus, the association tests relied only on the typed subset. According to a later analysis, parvovirus B19, influenza, CMV and Epstein-Barr virus appeared linked to several top co-occurrence clusters. A later genetic analysis reported fewer N-insertions in productive TCRs among donors in an Asian-associated ancestry cluster than the roughly 700-donor mean. A later analysis found that most CMV-associated TCR beta chains appeared HLA-restricted, with HLA associations seemingly driven largely by CMV exposure. Assigning TCR associations to individual alleles was difficult when HLA alleles, especially DR and DQ, strongly co-occurred. The study listed 170 or so TCR beta chains as associated with cytomegalovirus. Presence/absence analyses assumed roughly uniform sequencing depth across donors, an assumption that may not hold. In a later analysis, HLA-associated TCR beta chains were found to be more clonally expanded and to have lower generation probabilities than equally common non-associated chains. Because counts were too low, 15 to 20 rarely observed V segments, including chromosome 9 orphons, were excluded from the earlier analysis of 500 to 700 of the donors. In both the original and validation cohorts, the classifier was reported to diagnose cytomegalovirus status with high specificity and sensitivity. The sequencing pipeline was judged likely to have produced a cluster of highly shared sequence variants as a technical artifact. V-gene and J-gene trimming of TCR beta chains was associated with a missense DCLRE1C variant in a later genetic analysis, and the association was replicated in an independent cohort. A further reported finding was that TCR beta sequences accurately predicted the HLA-A and HLA-B alleles for most subjects in the first cohort. While some public TCRs were present in many individuals, most TCR sequences turned up only very rarely across donors.

The CDR3, cysteine through phenylalanine, is 14 amino acids long. Only CDR3 DNA remains: 42 bases, in frame from the first base. Compared with germline, V lacks 5 bases and J lacks 5 bases; bases without a gene match: 6. CDR1 is given as SGHTA and CDR2 as FQGNSA, both from the germline V gene. The material sequenced was PBMCs. The TCR was taken from a male donor in good health and CMV-seropositive. The chain employs TRBV7-2 and TRBJ2-1, with 7 middle bases fitting TRBD1. The CDR3 corresponds to CASSRGTVNNEQFF. The DNA is TGTGCCAGCAGCAGAGGGACAGTAAACAATGAGCAGTTCTTC.